Listed below are T cell receptor beta chains from one sample, sequenced in a study of glioma-infiltrating T cells. TCRdb called the multiplex PCR reads again in MiXCR, with one record for every CDR3 protein. The table has about 110,000 distinct CDR3 sequences, 25% seen once. The sample consisted of glioma tissue, nonneoplastic brain tissue, or PBMCs (not recorded which). All receptors derive from a human donor with low-grade glioma or glioblastoma, undergoing nonglioma brain surgery, or in good health (not recorded which). Each CDR3 is given with its conserved first and last residue. A D gene is named only where the DNA matches it firmly. Some rows have no size entry. The others give once, few or many, or a class for an expanded clone.

v_call	j_call	clone_size	d_call	cdr3_aa	cdr3_nt
TRBV28	TRBJ1-2	many	NA	CASSGTQLRLYGYTF	TGTGCCAGCAGTGGAACCCAGCTAAGGCTCTATGGCTACACCTTC
TRBV29-1	TRBJ2-1	many	TRBD2	CSVVGTSGRGLGYEQFF	TGCAGCGTGGTGGGGACTAGCGGGAGGGGTCTGGGCTATGAGCAGTTCTTC
TRBV6-1	TRBJ2-1	many	TRBD2	CASRPPAGDEQFF	TGTGCCAGCCGGCCCCCAGCGGGAGATGAGCAGTTCTTC
TRBV6-2/TRBV6-3	TRBJ2-7	many	TRBD1	CASSLSTTGTAYEQYF	TGTGCCAGCAGCCTATCTACCACCGGGACAGCCTACGAGCAGTACTTC
TRBV10-2	TRBJ2-7	few	TRBD1	CASMQPGQVLSYEQYF	TGCGCCAGCATGCAACCGGGACAGGTCCTCTCCTACGAGCAGTACTTC
TRBV6-1	TRBJ2-5	many	NA	CASSENLAILETQYF	TGTGCCAGCAGTGAAAATCTGGCCATATTAGAGACCCAGTACTTC
TRBV4-3	TRBJ1-1	NA	NA	CASSQGLGRVNTEAFF	TGCGCCAGCAGCCAAGGACTAGGACGGGTGAACACTGAAGCTTTCTTT
TRBV5-1	TRBJ2-7	NA	NA	CASAEDGSYEQYF	TGCGCCAGCGCTGAGGACGGTTCCTACGAGCAGTACTTC
TRBV19	TRBJ2-7	many	NA	CASSTDSQVSYEQYF	TGTGCCAGTAGTACAGACTCCCAGGTCTCCTACGAGCAGTACTTC
TRBV12-3/TRBV12-4	TRBJ1-2	NA	NA	CASSFPRTYGYTF	TGTGCCAGCAGTTTTCCAAGAACCTATGGCTACACCTTC
TRBV7-9	TRBJ1-2	many	NA	CASSPSGTARGYTF	TGTGCCAGCAGCCCATCCGGGACCGCTCGTGGCTACACCTTC
TRBV28	TRBJ2-1	many	NA	CASSPGRGHFF	TGTGCCAGCAGTCCGGGGCGGGGGCACTTCTTC
TRBV3-1	TRBJ2-2	many	TRBD1	CASIPSGQGAGELFF	TGTGCCAGCATCCCCTCAGGACAGGGAGCCGGGGAGCTGTTTTTT
TRBV6-2/TRBV6-3	TRBJ2-3	NA	TRBD1	CASSYSRDRGRTDTQYF	TGTGCCAGCAGTTACTCCAGAGACAGGGGGCGAACAGATACGCAGTATTTT
TRBV29-1	TRBJ2-5	NA	NA	CSAIGDQETQYF	TGCAGCGCCATAGGGGACCAAGAGACCCAGTACTTC
TRBV20-1	TRBJ2-7	many	TRBD1	CSYAGTGDDEQYF	TGCTCATACGCCGGGACAGGGGACGACGAGCAGTACTTC
TRBV6-2/TRBV6-3	TRBJ2-3	many	NA	CASSYWADTQYF	TGTGCCAGCAGTTATTGGGCAGATACGCAGTATTTT
TRBV14	TRBJ2-7	few	NA	CASSLRAGGVASYEQYF	TGTGCCAGCAGCTTGCGGGCTGGTGGGGTTGCCTCCTACGAGCAGTACTTC
TRBV29-1	TRBJ1-1	few	NA	CSVEGAPPPTAFF	TGCAGCGTTGAAGGTGCGCCGCCCCCCACAGCTTTCTTT
TRBV29-1	TRBJ1-1	many	TRBD1	CSVEGGTGNTEAFF	TGCAGCGTTGAAGGTGGGACAGGGAACACTGAAGCTTTCTTT
TRBV6-1	TRBJ2-5	many	NA	CASSPRGQETQYF	TGTGCCAGCAGTCCCCGGGGCCAAGAGACCCAGTACTTC
TRBV10-3	TRBJ1-2	many	NA	CAIRGGTYGYTF	TGTGCCATCAGAGGTGGTACCTATGGCTACACCTTC